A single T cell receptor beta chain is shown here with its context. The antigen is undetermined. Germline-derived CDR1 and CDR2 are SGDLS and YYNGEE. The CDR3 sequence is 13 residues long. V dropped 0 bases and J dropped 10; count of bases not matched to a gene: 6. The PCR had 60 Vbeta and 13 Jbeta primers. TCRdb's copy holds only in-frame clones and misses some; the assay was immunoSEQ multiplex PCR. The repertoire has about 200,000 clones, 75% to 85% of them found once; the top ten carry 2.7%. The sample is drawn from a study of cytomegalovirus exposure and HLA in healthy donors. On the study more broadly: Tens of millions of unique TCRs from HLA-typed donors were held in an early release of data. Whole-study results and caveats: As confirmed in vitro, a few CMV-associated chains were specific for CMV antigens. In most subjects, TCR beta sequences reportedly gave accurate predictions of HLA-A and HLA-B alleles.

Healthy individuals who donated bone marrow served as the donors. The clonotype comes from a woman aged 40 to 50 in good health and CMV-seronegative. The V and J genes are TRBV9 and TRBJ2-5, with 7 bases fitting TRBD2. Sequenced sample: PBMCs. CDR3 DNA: TGTGCCAGCAGCGTAGAGAGCGGGGAATTCCAGTACTTC. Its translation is CASSVESGEFQYF.